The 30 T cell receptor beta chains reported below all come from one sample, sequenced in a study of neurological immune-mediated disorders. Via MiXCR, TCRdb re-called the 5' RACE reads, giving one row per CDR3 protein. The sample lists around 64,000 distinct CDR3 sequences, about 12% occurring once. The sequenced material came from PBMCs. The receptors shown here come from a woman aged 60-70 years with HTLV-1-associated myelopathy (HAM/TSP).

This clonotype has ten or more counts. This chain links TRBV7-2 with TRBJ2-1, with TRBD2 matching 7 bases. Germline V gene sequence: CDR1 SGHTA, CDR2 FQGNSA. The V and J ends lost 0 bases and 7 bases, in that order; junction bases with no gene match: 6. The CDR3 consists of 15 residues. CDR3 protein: CASSLAGGPANEQFF. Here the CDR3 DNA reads TGTGCCAGCAGCTTAGCGGGAGGGCCTGCGAATGAGCAGTTCTTC. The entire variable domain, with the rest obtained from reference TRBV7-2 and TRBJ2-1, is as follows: GAGVSQSPSNKVTEKGKDVELRCDPISGHTALYWYRQSLGQGLEFLIYFQGNSAPDKSGLPSDRFSAERTGGSVSTLTIQRTQQEDSAVYLCASSLAGGPANEQFFGPGTRLTVL.

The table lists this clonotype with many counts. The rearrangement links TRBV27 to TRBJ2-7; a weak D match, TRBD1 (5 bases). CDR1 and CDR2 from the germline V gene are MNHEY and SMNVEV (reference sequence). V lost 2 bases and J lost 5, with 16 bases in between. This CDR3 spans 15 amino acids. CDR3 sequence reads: CASSLGASASDEQYF. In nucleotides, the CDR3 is TGTGCCAGCAGTTTAGGGGCTAGTGCGTCGGACGAGCAGTACTTC.

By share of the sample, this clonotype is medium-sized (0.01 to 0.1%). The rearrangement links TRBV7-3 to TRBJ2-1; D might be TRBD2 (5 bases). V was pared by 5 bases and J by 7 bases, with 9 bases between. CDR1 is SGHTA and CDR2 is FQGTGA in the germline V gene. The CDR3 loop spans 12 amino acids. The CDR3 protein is CASSPSGNEQFF. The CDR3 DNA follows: TGTGCCAGCAGCCCAAGCGGTAATGAGCAGTTCTTC.

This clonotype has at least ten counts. CDR3 DNA: TGTGCCAGCAGTGACAGTCAGAACACTGAAGCTTTCTTT. The encoded protein is CASSDSQNTEAFF. The V call is TRBV6-1, the J call TRBJ1-1, with D uncertain. CDR1 is MNHNS and CDR2 is SASEGT in the germline V gene. Trimming left V 3 bases short and J 1 base short, with 6 bases between. The CDR3 extends over 13 amino acids.

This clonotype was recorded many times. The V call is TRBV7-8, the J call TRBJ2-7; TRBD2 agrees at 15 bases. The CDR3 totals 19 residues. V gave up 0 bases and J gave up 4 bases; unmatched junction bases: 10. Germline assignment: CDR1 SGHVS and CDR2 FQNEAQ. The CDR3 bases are TGTGCCAGCAGCTTAGCTCCTGGACTAGCGGGAGGGAACCCATACGAGCAGTACTTC. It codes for CASSLAPGLAGGNPYEQYF. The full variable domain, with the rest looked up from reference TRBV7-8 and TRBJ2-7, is GAGVSQSPRYKVAKRGQDVALRCDPISGHVSLFWYQQALGQGPEFLTYFQNEAQLDKSGLPSDRFFAERPEGSVSTLKIQRTQQEDSAVYLCASSLAPGLAGGNPYEQYFGPGTRLTVT.

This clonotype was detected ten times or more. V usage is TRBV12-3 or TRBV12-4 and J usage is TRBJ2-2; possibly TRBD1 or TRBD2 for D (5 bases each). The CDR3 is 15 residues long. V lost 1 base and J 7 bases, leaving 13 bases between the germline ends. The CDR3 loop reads CASSLVHGAGGELFF. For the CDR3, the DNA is TGTGCCAGCAGTTTAGTGCACGGGGCTGGCGGGGAGCTGTTTTTT.

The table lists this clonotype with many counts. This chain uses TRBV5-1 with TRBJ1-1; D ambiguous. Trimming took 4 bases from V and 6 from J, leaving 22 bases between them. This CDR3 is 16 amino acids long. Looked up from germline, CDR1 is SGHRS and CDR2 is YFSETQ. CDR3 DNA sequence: TGCGCCAGCAGCAGAAGCCTGGACTCCGGTACGTCTGAAGCTTTCTTT. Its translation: CASSRSLDSGTSEAFF.

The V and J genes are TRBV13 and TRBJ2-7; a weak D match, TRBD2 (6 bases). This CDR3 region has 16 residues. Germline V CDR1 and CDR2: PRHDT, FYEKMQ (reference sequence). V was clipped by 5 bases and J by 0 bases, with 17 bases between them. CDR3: CASSHNAGTASYEQYF. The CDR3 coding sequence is TGTGCCAGCAGCCACAATGCGGGGACTGCCTCCTACGAGCAGTACTTC. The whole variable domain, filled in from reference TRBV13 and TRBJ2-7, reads AAGVIQSPRHLIKEKRETATLKCYPIPRHDTVYWYQQGPGQDPQFLISFYEKMQSDKGSIPDRFSAQQFSDYHSELNMSSLELGDSALYFCASSHNAGTASYEQYFGPGTRLTVT.

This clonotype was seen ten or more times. This CDR3 reads CASSLVSGANVLTF. For the CDR3, the DNA is TGCGCCAGCAGCTTGGTGTCCGGGGCCAACGTCCTGACTTTC. The V call is TRBV5-1, the J call TRBJ2-6; D remains unclear. V lost 0 bases and J 4 bases, leaving 5 bases between the germline ends. CDR1 is SGHRS, CDR2 YFSETQ, per germline. CDR3 size: 14 residues.

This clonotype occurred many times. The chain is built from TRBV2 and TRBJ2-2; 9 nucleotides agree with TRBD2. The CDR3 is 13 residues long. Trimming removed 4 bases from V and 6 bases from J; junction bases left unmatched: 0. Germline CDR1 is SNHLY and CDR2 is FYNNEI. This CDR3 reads CASSVAGAGELFF. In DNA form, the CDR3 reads TGTGCCAGCAGTGTAGCGGGAGCCGGGGAGCTGTTTTTT.

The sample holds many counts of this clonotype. CDR3 bases: TGCAGCGTTGATCGGGTGAACACTGAAGCTTTCTTT. Protein: CSVDRVNTEAFF. The chain couples TRBV29-1 to TRBJ1-1; D not certain. V dropped 3 bases and J dropped 0 bases, with 5 bases sitting between them. Germline V gene lookup returns CDR1 SQVTM and CDR2 ANQGSEA. CDR3 length: 12 amino acids.

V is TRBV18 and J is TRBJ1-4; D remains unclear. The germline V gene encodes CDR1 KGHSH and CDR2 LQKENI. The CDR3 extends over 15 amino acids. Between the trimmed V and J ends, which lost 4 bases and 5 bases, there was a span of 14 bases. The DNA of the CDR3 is TGTGCCAGCTCACGGCTCGATACGACGAATGAAAAACTGTTTTTT. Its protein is CASSRLDTTNEKLFF. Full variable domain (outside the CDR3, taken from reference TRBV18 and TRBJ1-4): NAGVMQNPRHLVRRRGQEARLRCSPMKGHSHVYWYRQLPEEGLKFMVYLQKENIIDESGMPKERFSAEFPKEGPSILRIQQVVRGDSAAYFCASSRLDTTNEKLFFGSGTQLSVL.

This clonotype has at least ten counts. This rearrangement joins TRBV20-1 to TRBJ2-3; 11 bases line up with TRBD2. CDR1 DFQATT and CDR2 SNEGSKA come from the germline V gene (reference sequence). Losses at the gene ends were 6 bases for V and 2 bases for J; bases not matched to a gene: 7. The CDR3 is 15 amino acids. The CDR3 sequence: CSAAGLAANTDTQYF. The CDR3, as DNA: TGCAGTGCCGCGGGACTAGCGGCAAACACAGATACGCAGTATTTT.

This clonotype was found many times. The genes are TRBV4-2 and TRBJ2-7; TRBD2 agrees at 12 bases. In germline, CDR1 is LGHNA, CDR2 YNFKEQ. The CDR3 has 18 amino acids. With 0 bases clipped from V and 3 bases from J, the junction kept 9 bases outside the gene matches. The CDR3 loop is CASSQEPLAGGPDYEQYF. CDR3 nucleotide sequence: TGTGCCAGCAGCCAAGAACCCCTAGCGGGAGGGCCTGACTACGAGCAGTACTTC.

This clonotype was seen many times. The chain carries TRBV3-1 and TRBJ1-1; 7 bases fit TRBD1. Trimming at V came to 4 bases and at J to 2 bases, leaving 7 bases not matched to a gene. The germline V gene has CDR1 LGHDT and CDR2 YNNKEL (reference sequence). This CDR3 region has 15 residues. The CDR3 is CASSPGQVLNTEAFF. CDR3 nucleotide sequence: TGTGCCAGCAGCCCAGGACAGGTCCTAAACACTGAAGCTTTCTTT.

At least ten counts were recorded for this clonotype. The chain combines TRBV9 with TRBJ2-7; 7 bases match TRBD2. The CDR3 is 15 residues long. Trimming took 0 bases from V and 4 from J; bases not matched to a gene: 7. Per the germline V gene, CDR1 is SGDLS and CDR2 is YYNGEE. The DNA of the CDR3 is TGTGCCAGCAGCGTAGCGAGTAGCGGGCTGTACGAGCAGTACTTC. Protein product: CASSVASSGLYEQYF.

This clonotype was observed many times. The CDR3 DNA follows: TGTGCCAGCAGTCTGATGGGAACCGGACCCTACGAGCAGTACTTC. It codes for CASSLMGTGPYEQYF. The chain is built from TRBV2 and TRBJ2-7; D unclear. The V end was cut by 5 bases, the J end by 2 bases, with 16 bases between. This CDR3 has 15 residues. Germline values: CDR1 SNHLY, CDR2 FYNNEI.

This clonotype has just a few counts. CDR3 protein: CASIKTSGSYNEQFF. Written as DNA, the CDR3 is TGTGCCAGCATTAAGACTAGCGGGAGTTACAATGAGCAGTTCTTC. The genes are TRBV12-3 or TRBV12-4 and TRBJ2-1; 12 nucleotides match TRBD2. This CDR3 is built from 15 residues. J lost 4 bases, V lost 7 bases, and 5 bases had no gene match.

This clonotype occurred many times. Here the CDR3 reads CASSPRDRAIYNEQFF. CDR3 sequence (DNA): TGTGCCAGCAGCCCTCGGGACAGGGCAATCTACAATGAGCAGTTCTTC. The rearrangement uses TRBV9 and TRBJ2-1; 9 bases line up with TRBD1. CDR1 is SGDLS and CDR2 is YYNGEE in the germline V gene. The junction had 8 bases not matched to a gene; V was cut back by 4 bases and J by 3 bases. CDR3 length equals 16 residues.

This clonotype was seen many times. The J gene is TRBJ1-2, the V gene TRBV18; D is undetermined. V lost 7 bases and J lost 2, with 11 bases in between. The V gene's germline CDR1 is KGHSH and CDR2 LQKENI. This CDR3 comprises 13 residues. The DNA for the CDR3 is TGTGCCAGCTGGAGGGATCAAAACTATGGCTACACCTTC. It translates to CASWRDQNYGYTF.

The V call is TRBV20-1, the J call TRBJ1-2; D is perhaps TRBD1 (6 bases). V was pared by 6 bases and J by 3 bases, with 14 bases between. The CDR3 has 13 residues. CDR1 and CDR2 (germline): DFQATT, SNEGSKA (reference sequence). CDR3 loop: CSASSDSYYGYTF. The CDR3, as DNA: TGCAGTGCCTCCTCGGACAGCTACTATGGCTACACCTTC.

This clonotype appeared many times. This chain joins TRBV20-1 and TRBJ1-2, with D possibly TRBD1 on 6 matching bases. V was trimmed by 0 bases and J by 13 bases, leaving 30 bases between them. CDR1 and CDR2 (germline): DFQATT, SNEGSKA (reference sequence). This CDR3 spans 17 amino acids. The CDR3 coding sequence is TGCAGTGCTAGAGACGGTCGACTGACAGGAGGTTTAAGGTTGGGCACCTTC. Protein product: CSARDGRLTGGLRLGTF.

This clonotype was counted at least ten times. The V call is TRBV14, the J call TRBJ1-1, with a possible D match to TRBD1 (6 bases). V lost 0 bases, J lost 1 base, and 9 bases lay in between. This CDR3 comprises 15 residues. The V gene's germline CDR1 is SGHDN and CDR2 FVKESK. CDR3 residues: CASSQDSRGNTEAFF. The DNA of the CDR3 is TGTGCCAGCAGCCAAGATAGCAGGGGGAACACTGAAGCTTTCTTT.

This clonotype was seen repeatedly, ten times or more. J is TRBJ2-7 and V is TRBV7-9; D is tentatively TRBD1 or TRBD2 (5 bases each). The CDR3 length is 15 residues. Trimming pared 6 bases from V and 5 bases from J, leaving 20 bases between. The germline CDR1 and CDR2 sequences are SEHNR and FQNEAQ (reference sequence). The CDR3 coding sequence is TGTGCCAGCAGACACCGGGACGGCGCTTTGAACGAGCAGTACTTC. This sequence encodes CASRHRDGALNEQYF. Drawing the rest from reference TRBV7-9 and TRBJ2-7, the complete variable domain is DTGVSQNPRHKITKRGQNVTFRCDPISEHNRLYWYRQTLGQGPEFLTYFQNEAQLEKSRLLSDRFSAERPKGSFSTLEIQRTEQGDSAMYLCASRHRDGALNEQYFGPGTRLTVT.

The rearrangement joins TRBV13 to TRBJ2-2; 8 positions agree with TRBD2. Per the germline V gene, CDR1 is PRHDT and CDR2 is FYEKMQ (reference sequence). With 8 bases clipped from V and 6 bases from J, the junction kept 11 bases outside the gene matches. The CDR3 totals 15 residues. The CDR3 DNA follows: TGTGCCAGCCAAAAAGGCGGGAGGTTGGCCGGGGAGCTGTTTTTT. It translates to CASQKGGRLAGELFF.

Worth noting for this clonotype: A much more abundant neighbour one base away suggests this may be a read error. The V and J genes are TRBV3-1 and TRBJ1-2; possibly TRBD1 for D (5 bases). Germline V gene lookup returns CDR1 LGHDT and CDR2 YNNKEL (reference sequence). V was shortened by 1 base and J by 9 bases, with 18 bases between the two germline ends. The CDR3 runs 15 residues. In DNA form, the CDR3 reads TGTGCCAGCAGCCAAGGGCAGGGCTATTATTATTGCTACACCTTC. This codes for CASSQGQGYYYCYTF.

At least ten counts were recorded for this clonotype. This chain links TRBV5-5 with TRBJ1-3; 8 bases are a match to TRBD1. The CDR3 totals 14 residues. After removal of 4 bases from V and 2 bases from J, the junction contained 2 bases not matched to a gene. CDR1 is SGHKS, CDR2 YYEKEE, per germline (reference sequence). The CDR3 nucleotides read TGTGCCAGCAGCCAGACAGGGGCTGGAAACACCATATATTTT. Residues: CASSQTGAGNTIYF.

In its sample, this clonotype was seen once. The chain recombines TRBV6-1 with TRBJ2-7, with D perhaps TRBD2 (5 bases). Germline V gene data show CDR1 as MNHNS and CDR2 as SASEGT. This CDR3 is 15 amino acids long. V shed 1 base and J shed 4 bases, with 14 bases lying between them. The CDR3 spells CASSEVASRSYEQYF. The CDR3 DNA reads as TGTGCCAGCAGTGAAGTGGCTAGCAGGAGTTACGAGCAGTACTTC.

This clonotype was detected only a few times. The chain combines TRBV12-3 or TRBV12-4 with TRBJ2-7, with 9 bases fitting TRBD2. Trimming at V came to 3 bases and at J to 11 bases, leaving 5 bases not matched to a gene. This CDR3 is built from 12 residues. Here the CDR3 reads CASSFASGDEYF. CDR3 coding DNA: TGTGCCAGCAGTTTCGCTAGCGGGGATGAGTACTTC.

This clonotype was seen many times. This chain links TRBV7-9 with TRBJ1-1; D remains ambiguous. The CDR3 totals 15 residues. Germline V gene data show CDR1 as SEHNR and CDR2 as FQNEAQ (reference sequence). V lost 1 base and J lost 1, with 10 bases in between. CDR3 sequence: CASSLVSSRNTEAFF. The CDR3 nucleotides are TGTGCCAGCAGCTTAGTGTCGTCCCGGAACACTGAAGCTTTCTTT. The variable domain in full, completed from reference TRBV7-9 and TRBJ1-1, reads DTGVSQNPRHKITKRGQNVTFRCDPISEHNRLYWYRQTLGQGPEFLTYFQNEAQLEKSRLLSDRFSAERPKGSFSTLEIQRTEQGDSAMYLCASSLVSSRNTEAFFGQGTRLTVV.